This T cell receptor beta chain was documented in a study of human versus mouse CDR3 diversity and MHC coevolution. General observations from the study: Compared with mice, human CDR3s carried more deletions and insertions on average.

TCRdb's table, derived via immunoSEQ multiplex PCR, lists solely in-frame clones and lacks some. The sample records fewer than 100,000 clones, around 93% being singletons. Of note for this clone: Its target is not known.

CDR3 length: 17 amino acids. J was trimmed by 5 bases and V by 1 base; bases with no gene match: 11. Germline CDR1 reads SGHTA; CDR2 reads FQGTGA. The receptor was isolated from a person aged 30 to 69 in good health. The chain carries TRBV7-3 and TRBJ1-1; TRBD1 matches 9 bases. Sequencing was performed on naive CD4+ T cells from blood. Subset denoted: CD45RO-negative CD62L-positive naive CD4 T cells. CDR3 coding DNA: TGTGCCAGCAGCTTAAGGGGACAGGGAGGTCTAAGTACTGAAGCTTTCTTT. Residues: CASSLRGQGGLSTEAFF. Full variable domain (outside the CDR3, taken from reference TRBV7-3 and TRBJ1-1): GAGVSQTPSNKVTEKGKYVELRCDPISGHTALYWYRQSLGQGPEFLIYFQGTGAADDSGLPNDRFFAVRPEGSVSTLKIQRTERGDSAVYLCASSLRGQGGLSTEAFFGQGTRLTVV.